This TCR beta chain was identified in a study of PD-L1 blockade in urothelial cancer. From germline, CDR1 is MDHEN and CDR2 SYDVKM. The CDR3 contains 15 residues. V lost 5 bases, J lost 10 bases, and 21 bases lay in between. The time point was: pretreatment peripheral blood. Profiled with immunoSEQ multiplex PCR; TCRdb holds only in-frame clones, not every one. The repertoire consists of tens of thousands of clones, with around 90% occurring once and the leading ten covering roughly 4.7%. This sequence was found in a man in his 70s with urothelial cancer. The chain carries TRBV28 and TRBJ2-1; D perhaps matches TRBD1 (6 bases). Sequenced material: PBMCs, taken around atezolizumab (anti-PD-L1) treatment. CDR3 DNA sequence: TGTGCCAGCAGTACCTACAGGGAACCATCAGTAGAGCAGTTCTTC. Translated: CASSTYREPSVEQFF.